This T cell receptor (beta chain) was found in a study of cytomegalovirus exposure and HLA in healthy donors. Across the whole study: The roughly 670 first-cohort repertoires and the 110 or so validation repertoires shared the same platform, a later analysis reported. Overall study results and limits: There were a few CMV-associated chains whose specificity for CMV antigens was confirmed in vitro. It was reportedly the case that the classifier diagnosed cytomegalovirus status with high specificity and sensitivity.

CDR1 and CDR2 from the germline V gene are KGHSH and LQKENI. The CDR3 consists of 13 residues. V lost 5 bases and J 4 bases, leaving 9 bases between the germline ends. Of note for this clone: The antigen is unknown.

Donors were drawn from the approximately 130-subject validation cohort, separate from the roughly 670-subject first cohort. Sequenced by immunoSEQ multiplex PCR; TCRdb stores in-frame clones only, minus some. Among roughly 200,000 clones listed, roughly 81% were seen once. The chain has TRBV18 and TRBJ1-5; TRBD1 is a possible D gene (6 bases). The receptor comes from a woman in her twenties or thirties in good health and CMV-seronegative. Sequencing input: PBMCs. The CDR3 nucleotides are TGTGCCAGCTCATCGGACAGAAATCAGCCCCAGCATTTT. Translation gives CASSSDRNQPQHF.